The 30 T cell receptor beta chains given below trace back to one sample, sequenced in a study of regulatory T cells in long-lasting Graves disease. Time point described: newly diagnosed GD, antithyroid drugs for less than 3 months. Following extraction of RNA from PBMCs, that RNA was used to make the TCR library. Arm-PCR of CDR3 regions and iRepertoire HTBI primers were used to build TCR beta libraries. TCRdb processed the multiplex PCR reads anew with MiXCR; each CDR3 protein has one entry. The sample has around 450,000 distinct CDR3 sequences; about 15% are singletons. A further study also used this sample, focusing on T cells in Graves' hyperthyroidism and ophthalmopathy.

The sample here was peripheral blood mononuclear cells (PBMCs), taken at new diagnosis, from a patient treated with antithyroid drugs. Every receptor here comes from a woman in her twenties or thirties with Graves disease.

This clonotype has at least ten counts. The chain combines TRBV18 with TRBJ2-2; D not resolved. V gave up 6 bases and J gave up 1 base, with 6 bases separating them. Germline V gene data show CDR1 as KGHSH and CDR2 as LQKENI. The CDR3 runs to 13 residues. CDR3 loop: CASSYKNTGELFF. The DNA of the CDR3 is TGTGCCAGCTCGTACAAGAACACCGGGGAGCTGTTTTTT.

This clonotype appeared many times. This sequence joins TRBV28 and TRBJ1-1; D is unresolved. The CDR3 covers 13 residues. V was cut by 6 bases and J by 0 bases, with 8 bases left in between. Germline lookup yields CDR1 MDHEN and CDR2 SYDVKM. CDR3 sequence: CASSKPLNTEAFF. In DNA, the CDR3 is TGTGCCAGCAGCAAACCCCTGAACACTGAAGCTTTCTTT.

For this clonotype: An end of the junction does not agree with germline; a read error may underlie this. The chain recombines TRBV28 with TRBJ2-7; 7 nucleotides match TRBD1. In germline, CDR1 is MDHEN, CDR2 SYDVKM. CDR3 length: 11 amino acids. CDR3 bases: TGTGCCAGCAGCCCTAACTCGGACAGGAACTTC. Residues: CASSPNSDRNF.

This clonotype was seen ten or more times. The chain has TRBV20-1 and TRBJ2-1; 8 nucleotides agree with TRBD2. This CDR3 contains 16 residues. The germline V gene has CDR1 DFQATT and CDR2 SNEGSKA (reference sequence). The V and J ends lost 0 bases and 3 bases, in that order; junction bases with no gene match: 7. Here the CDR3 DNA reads TGCAGTGCTAGAGATTGGGGGCGGGGGGACTACAATGAGCAGTTCTTC. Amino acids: CSARDWGRGDYNEQFF.

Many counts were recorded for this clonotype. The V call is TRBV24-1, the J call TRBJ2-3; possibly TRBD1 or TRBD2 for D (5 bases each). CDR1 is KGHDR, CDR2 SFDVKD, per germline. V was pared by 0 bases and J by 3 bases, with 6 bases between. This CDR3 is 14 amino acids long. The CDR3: CATSDLWGTDTQYF. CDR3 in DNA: TGTGCCACCAGTGATTTGTGGGGGACAGATACGCAGTATTTT.

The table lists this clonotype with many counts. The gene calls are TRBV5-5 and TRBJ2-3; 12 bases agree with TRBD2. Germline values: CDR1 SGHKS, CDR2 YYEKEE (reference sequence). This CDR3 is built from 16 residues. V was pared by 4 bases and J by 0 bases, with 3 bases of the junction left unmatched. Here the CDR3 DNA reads TGTGCCAGCAGCGTGGGACTAGCGGGTAGCACAGATACGCAGTATTTT. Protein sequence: CASSVGLAGSTDTQYF.

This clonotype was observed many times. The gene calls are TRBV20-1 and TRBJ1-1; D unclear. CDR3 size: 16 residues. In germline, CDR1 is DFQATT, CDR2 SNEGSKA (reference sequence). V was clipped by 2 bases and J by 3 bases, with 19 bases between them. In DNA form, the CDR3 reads TGCAGTGCTAGACCCCCCGGCGCGGTCGGTTACACTGAAGCTTTCTTT. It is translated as CSARPPGAVGYTEAFF.

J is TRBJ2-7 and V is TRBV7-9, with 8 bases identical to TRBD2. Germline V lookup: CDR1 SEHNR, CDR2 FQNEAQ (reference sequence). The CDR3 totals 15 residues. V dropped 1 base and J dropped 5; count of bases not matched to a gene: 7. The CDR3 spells CASSLVTSGRNEQYF. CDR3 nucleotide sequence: TGTGCCAGCAGCTTAGTCACTAGCGGAAGGAACGAGCAGTACTTC.

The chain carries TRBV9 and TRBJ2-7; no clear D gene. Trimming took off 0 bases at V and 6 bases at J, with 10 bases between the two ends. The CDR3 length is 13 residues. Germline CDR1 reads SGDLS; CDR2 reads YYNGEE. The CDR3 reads CASSVDGHGEQYF. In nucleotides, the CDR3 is TGTGCCAGCAGCGTAGACGGGCATGGCGAGCAGTACTTC.

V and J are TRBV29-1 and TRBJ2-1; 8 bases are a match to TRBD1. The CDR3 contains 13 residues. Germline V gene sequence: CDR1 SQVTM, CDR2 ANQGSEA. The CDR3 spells CTTTGAGRNEQFF. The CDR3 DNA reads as TGCACCACGACAGGGGCGGGAAGAAATGAGCAGTTCTTC.

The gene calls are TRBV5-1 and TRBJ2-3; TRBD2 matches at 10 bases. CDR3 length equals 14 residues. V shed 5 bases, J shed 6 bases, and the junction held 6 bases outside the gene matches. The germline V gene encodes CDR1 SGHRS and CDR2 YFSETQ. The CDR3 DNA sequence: TGCGCCAGCAGGGCTAGCGGGAGAGACGATACGCAGTATTTT. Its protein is CASRASGRDDTQYF. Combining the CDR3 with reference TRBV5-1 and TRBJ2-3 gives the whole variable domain KAGVTQTPRYLIKTRGQQVTLSCSPISGHRSVSWYQQTPGQGLQFLFEYFSETQRNKGNFPGRFSGRQFSNSRSEMNVSTLELGDSALYLCASRASGRDDTQYFGPGTRLTVL.

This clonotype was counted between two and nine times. CDR3 sequence reads: CASSYGRPGLVAGEQYF. The CDR3 coding sequence is TGTGCCAGCAGTTACGGACGTCCGGGACTAGTAGCGGGTGAGCAGTACTTC. The chain has TRBV6-2 or TRBV6-3 and TRBJ2-7; the match to TRBD2 covers 8 bases. The germline gives CDR1 MNHEY, CDR2 SVGEGT. This CDR3 contains 17 residues. The J segment lost 7 bases and the V segment lost 2 bases, leaving 16 bases of the junction unmatched.

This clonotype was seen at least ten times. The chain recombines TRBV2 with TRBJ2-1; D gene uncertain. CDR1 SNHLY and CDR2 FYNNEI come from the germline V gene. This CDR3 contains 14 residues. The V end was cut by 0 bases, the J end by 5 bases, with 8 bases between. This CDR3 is CASSEARIHNEQFF. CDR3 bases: TGTGCCAGCAGTGAAGCGCGGATTCACAATGAGCAGTTCTTC.

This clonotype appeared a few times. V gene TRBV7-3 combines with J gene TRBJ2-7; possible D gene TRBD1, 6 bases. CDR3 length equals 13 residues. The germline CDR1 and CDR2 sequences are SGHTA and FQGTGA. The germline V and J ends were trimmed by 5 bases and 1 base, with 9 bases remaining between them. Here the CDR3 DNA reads TGTGCCAGCAGCATTGGACAGTCCTACGAGCAGTACTTC. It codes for CASSIGQSYEQYF.

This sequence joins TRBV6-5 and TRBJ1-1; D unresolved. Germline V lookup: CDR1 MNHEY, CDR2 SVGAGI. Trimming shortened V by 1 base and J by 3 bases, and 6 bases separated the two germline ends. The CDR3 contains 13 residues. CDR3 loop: CASSYLWDTEAFF. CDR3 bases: TGTGCCAGCAGTTACTTGTGGGACACTGAAGCTTTCTTT.

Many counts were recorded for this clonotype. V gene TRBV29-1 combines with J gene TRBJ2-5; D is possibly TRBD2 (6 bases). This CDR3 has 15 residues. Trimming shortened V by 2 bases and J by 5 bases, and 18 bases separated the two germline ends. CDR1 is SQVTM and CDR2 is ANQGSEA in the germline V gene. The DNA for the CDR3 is TGCAGCGTTGAACCTAGCGTCGTTTCGGGCGAGACCCAGTACTTC. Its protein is CSVEPSVVSGETQYF.

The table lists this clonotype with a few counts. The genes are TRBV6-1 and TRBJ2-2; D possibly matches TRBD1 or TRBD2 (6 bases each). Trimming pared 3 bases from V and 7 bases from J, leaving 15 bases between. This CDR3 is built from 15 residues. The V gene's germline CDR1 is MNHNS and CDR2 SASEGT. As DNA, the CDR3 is TGTGCCAGCAGTGACGGAGGGGGAATCGGCGGGGAGCTGTTTTTT. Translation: CASSDGGGIGGELFF.

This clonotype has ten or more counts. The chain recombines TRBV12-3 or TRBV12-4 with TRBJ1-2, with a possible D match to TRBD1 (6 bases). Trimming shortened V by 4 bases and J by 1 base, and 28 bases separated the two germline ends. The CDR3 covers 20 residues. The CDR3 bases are TGTGCCAGCAGTTCCCCAAGGGGGGCCGTCCAGGTTACCAATAACTATGGCTACACCTTC. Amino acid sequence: CASSSPRGAVQVTNNYGYTF.

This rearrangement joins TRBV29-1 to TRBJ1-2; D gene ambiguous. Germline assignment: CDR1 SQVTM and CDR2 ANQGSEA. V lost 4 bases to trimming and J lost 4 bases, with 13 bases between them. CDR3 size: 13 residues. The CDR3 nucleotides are TGCAGCGTTGCCCTGGACCGGTTCTATGGCTACACCTTC. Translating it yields CSVALDRFYGYTF.

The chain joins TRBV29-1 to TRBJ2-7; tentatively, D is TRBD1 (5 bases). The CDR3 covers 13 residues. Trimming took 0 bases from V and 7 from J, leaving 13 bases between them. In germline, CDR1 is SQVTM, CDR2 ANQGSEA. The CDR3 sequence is CSVEESGLGEQYF. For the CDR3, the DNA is TGCAGCGTTGAAGAATCAGGGTTGGGGGAGCAGTACTTC.

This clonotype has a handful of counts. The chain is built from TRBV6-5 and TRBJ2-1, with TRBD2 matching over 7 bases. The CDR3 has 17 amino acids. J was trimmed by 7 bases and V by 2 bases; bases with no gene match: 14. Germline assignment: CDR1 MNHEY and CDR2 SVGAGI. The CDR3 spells CASSYTAPRPAGNEQFF. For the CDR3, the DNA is TGTGCCAGCAGTTACACAGCTCCAAGGCCAGCGGGGAATGAGCAGTTCTTC.

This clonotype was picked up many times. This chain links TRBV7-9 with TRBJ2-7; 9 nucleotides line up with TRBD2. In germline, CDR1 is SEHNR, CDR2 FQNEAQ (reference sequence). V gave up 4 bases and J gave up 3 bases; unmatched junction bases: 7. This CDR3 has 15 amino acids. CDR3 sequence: CASSSRSGRLYEQYF. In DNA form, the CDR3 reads TGTGCCAGCAGCTCGCGCAGCGGGAGGCTCTACGAGCAGTACTTC.

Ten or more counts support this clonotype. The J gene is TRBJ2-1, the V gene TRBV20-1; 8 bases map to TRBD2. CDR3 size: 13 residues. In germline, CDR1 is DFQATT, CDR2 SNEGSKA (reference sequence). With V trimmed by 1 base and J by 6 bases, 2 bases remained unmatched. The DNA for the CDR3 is TGCAGTGCTAGAGCTAGCGGGCGCAATGAGCAGTTCTTC. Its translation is CSARASGRNEQFF.

CDR3 residues: CATSRDFGSSYEQYF. The DNA for the CDR3 is TGTGCCACCAGCAGAGATTTTGGCAGCTCCTACGAGCAGTACTTC. V and J are TRBV15 and TRBJ2-7; D unclear. Germline assignment: CDR1 LNHNV and CDR2 YYDKDF (reference sequence). The CDR3 contains 15 residues. V was trimmed by 0 bases and J by 0 bases, leaving 9 bases between them.

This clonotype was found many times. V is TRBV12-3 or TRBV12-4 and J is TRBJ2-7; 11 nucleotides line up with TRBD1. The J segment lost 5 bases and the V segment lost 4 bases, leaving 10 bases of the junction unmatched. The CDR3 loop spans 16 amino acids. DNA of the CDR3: TGTGCCAGCAGTTCGACTGGGGGGACAGGGGGGAACGAGCAGTACTTC. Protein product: CASSSTGGTGGNEQYF.

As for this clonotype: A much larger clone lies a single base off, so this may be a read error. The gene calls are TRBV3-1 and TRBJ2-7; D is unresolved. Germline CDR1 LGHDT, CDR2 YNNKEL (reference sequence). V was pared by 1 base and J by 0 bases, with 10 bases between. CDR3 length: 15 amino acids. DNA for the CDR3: TGTGCCAGCAGCCAAGGACAAACCGCCTCCTACGAGCAGTACTTC. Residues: CASSQGQTASYEQYF.

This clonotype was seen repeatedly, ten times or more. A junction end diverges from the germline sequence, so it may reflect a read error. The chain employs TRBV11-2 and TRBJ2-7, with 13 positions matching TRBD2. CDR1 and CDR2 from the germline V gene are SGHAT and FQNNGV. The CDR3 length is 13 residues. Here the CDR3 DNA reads TGTGCCAGCAGCGACCGACTAGCGGGAGGCCACCTTTTC. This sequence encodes CASSDRLAGGHLF.

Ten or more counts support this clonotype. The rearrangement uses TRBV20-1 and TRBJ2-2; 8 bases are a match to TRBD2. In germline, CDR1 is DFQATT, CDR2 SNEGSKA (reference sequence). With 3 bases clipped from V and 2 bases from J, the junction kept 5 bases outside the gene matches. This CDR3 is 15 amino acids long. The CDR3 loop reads CSASGLAGNTGELFF. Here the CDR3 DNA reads TGCAGTGCTAGTGGCCTAGCGGGCAACACCGGGGAGCTGTTTTTT.

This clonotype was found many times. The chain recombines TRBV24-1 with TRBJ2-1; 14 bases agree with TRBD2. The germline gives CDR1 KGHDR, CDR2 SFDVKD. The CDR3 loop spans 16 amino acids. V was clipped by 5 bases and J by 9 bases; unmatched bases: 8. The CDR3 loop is CATSGGGLAGVSEQFF. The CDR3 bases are TGTGCCACCAGTGGGGGGGGACTAGCGGGAGTGAGTGAGCAGTTCTTC.

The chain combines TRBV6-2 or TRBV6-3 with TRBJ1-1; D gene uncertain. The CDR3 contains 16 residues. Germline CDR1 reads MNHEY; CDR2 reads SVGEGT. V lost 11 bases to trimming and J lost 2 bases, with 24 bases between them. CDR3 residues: CALARRVGRQNTEAFF. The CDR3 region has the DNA TGTGCCTTAGCCAGGCGGGTAGGGCGGCAAAACACTGAAGCTTTCTTT.